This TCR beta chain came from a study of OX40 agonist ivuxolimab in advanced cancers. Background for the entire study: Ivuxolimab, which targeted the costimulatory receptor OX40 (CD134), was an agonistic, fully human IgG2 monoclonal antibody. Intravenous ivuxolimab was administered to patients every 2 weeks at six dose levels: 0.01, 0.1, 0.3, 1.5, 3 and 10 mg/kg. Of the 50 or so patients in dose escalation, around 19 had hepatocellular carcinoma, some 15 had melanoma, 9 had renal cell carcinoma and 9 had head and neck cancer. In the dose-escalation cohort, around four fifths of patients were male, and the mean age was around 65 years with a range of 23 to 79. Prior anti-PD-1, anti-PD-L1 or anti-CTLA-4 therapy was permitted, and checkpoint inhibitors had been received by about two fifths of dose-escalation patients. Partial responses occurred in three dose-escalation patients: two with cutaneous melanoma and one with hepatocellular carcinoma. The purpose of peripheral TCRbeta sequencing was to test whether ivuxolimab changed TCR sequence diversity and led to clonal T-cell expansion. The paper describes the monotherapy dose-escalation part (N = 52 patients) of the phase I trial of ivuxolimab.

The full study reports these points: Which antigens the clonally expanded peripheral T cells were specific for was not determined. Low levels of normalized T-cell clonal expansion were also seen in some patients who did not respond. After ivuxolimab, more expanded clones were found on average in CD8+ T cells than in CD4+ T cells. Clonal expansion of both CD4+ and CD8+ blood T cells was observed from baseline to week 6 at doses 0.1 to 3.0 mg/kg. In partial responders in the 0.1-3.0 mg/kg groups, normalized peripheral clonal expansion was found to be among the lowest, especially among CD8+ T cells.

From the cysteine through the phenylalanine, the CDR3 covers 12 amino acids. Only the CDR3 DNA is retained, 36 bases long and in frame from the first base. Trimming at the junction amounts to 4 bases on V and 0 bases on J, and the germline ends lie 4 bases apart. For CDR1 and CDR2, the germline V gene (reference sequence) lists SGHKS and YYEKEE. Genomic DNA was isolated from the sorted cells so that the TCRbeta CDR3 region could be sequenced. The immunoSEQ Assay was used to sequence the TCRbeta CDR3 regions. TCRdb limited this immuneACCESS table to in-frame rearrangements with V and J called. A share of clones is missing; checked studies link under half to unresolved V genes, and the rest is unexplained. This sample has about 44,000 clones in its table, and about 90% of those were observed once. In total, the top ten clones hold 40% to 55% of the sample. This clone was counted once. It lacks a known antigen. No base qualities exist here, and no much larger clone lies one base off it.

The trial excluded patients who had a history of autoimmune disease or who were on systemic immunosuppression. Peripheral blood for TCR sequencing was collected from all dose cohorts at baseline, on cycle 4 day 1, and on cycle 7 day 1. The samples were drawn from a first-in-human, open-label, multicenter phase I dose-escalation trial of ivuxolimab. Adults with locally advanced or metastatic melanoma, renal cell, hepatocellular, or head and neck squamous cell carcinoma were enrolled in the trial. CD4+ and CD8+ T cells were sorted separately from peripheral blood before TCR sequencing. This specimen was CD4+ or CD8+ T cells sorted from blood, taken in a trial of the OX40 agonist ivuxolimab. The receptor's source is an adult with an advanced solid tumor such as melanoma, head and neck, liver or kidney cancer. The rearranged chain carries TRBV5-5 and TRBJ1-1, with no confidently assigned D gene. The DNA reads TGTGCCAGCAGCACAGTGAACACTGAAGCTTTCTTT. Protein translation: CASSTVNTEAFF. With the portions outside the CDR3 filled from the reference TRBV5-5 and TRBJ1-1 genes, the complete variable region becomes DAGVTQSPTHLIKTRGQQVTLRCSPISGHKSVSWYQQVLGQGPQFIFQYYEKEERGRGNFPDRFSARQFPNYSSELNVNALLLGDSALYLCASSTVNTEAFFGQGTRLTVV.